This TCR beta chain derives from a study of OX40 agonist ivuxolimab in advanced cancers. At the level of the study: It was permissible to have had prior anti-PD-1, anti-PD-L1 or anti-CTLA-4 therapy, and around 40% had some. Overall study findings and caveats: Several nonresponders also turned out to have low normalized T-cell clonal expansion.

Using immunoSEQ multiplex PCR, the repertoire was profiled, and TCRdb retains in-frame clones only, with some absent. The sample includes 100,000 or so clones, approximately 89% of them seen just once. Exclusion of a patient followed from autoimmune disease history or systemic immunosuppression. CDR3 size: 15 residues. CDR1 is SGHRS and CDR2 is YFSETQ in the germline V gene. V lost 0 bases and J 1 base, leaving 7 bases between the germline ends. A note on this clone: Its specificity is unknown.

This TCR was sampled from an adult with an advanced solid tumor such as melanoma, head and neck, liver or kidney cancer. This chain links TRBV5-1 with TRBJ2-2; no firm D call. This specimen was CD4+ or CD8+ T cells sorted from blood, taken in a trial of the OX40 agonist ivuxolimab. CDR3 bases: TGCGCCAGCAGCTTGGTCTCAGGGAACACCGGGGAGCTGTTTTTT. This encodes CASSLVSGNTGELFF.